These 30 T cell receptor beta chains were all obtained from the same sample, sequenced in a study of Ad26.COV2.S vaccination and SARS-CoV-2 variants. Sequencing was performed with immunoSEQ multiplex PCR; in TCRdb, only in-frame clones are kept and a portion is missing. The table has around 400,000 clones, over 75% seen once. Indicated treatment: some 20 received Ad26.COV2.S at low or high dose, single or two shots; about 5 received placebo; per-sample allocation not given. All samples were drawn on day 63, counting from the first vaccine or placebo injection. The sequencing here drew on peripheral blood, taken in a trial of Ad26.COV2.S vaccine versus placebo. These receptors originate from a person between 18 and 65 years old who received the Ad26.COV2.S COVID-19 vaccine or a placebo.

The chain is built from TRBV9 and TRBJ2-1, with 8 bases that match TRBD1. J lost 0 bases, V lost 6 bases, and 5 bases had no gene match. The germline V gene encodes CDR1 SGDLS and CDR2 YYNGEE. The CDR3 length is 15 residues. This CDR3 is CASNSGTGSYNEQFF. The CDR3 DNA reads as TGTGCCAGCAACTCCGGGACAGGCTCCTACAATGAGCAGTTCTTC. Full variable domain (remainder filled in from reference TRBV9 and TRBJ2-1): DSGVTQTPKHLITATGQRVTLRCSPRSGDLSVYWYQQSLDQGLQFLIQYYNGEERAKGNILERFSAQQFPDLHSELNLSSLELGDSALYFCASNSGTGSYNEQFFGPGTRLTVL.

The genes are TRBV10-3 and TRBJ2-1; 11 bases align to TRBD2. The CDR3 contains 20 residues. CDR1 and CDR2 from the germline V gene are ENHRY and SYGVKD. J lost 2 bases, V lost 7 bases, and 19 bases had no gene match. CDR3 DNA sequence: TGTGCCATCATGAGCGGACTAGCGGGCCGAGCTAAGAGCGCCTACAATGAGCAGTTCTTC. It yields the protein CAIMSGLAGRAKSAYNEQFF.

The J gene is TRBJ2-2, the V gene TRBV3-1 (or the pseudogene TRBV3-2); 7 bases are a match to TRBD1. The J segment lost 0 bases and the V segment lost 3 bases, leaving 1 base of the junction unmatched. This CDR3 is 15 amino acids long. Germline CDR1 reads LGHDT; CDR2 reads YNNKEL (reference sequence). CDR3 residues: CASSHGTANTGELFF. The CDR3, as DNA: TGTGCCAGCAGCCATGGGACAGCGAACACCGGGGAGCTGTTTTTT.

CDR3 nucleotides: TGCAGCGTTCTGGTGGAGACCCAGTACTTC. Residues: CSVLVETQYF. The chain carries TRBV29-1 and TRBJ2-5; D unclear. The germline gives CDR1 SQVTM, CDR2 ANQGSEA. The V gene lost 5 bases and the J gene lost 5 bases, with 6 bases spanning the gap. CDR3 length: 10 residues. Looking up the rest from reference TRBV29-1 and TRBJ2-5 gives the full variable domain: SAVISQKPSRDICQRGTSLTIQCQVDSQVTMMFWYRQQPGQSLTLIATANQGSEATYESGFVIDKFPISRPNLTFSTLTVSNMSPEDSSIYLCSVLVETQYFGPGTRLLVL.

CDR3 loop: CASSQDRLGTGPYF. The CDR3 bases are TGTGCCAGCAGCCAAGATCGACTAGGGACAGGGCCGTACTTC. This rearrangement joins TRBV14 to TRBJ2-7, with 9 bases that match TRBD1. The CDR3 length is 14 residues. Per the germline V gene, CDR1 is SGHDN and CDR2 is FVKESK. With 0 bases clipped from V and 12 bases from J, the junction kept 9 bases outside the gene matches.

V gene TRBV7-3 combines with J gene TRBJ2-7; 7 bases are a match to TRBD2. The V segment lost 5 bases and the J segment 1 base; nucleotides outside the gene matches: 2. Germline-derived CDR1 and CDR2 are SGHTA and FQGTGA. This CDR3 spans 13 amino acids. The CDR3 DNA follows: TGTGCCAGCAGCCTGGGACTATCCTACGAGCAGTACTTC. Protein: CASSLGLSYEQYF.

This clone was recorded only once. This chain joins TRBV3-1 (or the pseudogene TRBV3-2) and TRBJ2-7; 9 bases are a match to TRBD1. The CDR3 contains 14 residues. Losses at the gene ends were 4 bases for V and 6 bases for J; bases not matched to a gene: 7. Germline V gene lookup returns CDR1 LGHDT and CDR2 YNNKEL (reference sequence). CDR3 sequence: CASSLGQGSLEQYF. In DNA form, the CDR3 reads TGTGCCAGCAGCCTGGGACAGGGATCCCTCGAGCAGTACTTC.

The rearrangement uses TRBV11-3 and TRBJ1-2; no definite D call. CDR1 and CDR2 (germline): SGHNT, YENEEA. The ends were cut back, 3 bases at V and 2 bases at J, with 4 bases in the middle. This CDR3 has 12 residues. The CDR3 nucleotides read TGTGCCAGCAGCTTCGTAAACTATGGCTACACCTTC. This sequence encodes CASSFVNYGYTF.

The CDR3 region is CASSRDYQETQYF. The DNA of the CDR3 is TGTGCCAGCAGCCGGGACTACCAAGAGACCCAGTACTTC. V and J are TRBV6-2 or TRBV6-3 and TRBJ2-5, with a possible D match to TRBD2 (6 bases). The CDR3 has 13 residues. Deletions cut 6 bases from V and 0 bases from J, with 8 bases between. CDR1 is MNHEY, CDR2 SVGEGT, per germline.

Comments on this clone: This sample includes further DNA sequences coding for the same CDR3. The rearrangement joins TRBV11-2 to TRBJ2-1; 13 nucleotides agree with TRBD2. In germline, CDR1 is SGHAT, CDR2 FQNNGV. V lost 3 bases and J lost 2; bases outside the gene matches: 4. The CDR3 has 17 residues. In DNA form, the CDR3 reads TGTGCCAGCAGCTTGGGGACTAGCGGGGCTGCCTACAATGAGCAGTTCTTC. It codes for CASSLGTSGAAYNEQFF.

V gene TRBV2 combines with J gene TRBJ1-5; 7 bases fit TRBD1. The CDR3 totals 15 residues. Per the germline V gene, CDR1 is SNHLY and CDR2 is FYNNEI. V shed 3 bases, J shed 0 bases, and the junction held 2 bases outside the gene matches. The DNA of the CDR3 is TGTGCCAGCAGTGATGACAGGGCTAGCAATCAGCCCCAGCATTTT. This codes for CASSDDRASNQPQHF.

This clone was recorded once. The chain carries TRBV5-5 and TRBJ1-6, with D maybe TRBD1 (6 bases). This CDR3 has 15 residues. Deletions cut 0 bases from V and 4 bases from J, with 8 bases between. Germline V CDR1 and CDR2: SGHKS, YYEKEE (reference sequence). CDR3 in DNA: TGTGCCAGCAGCTTGGCAGGGGCATATAATTCACCCCTCCACTTT. Translating gives CASSLAGAYNSPLHF.

This clone was observed once. The V and J genes are TRBV3-1 (or the pseudogene TRBV3-2) and TRBJ2-7; 7 nucleotides match TRBD1. The V segment lost 4 bases and the J segment 5 bases; nucleotides outside the gene matches: 5. There are 13 residues in the CDR3. Germline V gives CDR1 LGHDT, CDR2 YNNKEL (reference sequence). The CDR3 loop is CASSLTTGDEQYF. In nucleotides, the CDR3 is TGTGCCAGCAGCCTCACCACAGGGGACGAGCAGTACTTC.

The V and J genes are TRBV28 and TRBJ1-4, with TRBD1 identical over 8 bases. V shed 4 bases, J shed 6 bases, and the junction held 10 bases outside the gene matches. CDR1 and CDR2 from the germline V gene are MDHEN and SYDVKM. There are 16 residues in the CDR3. The CDR3 nucleotides read TGTGCCAGCAGTTCCCAGGGGGCGCGGGTGTATGAAAAACTGTTTTTT. This encodes CASSSQGARVYEKLFF.

The chain employs TRBV11-2 and TRBJ2-3; D might be TRBD2 (6 bases). This CDR3 has 14 residues. Germline V CDR1 and CDR2: SGHAT, FQNNGV. The V and J ends lost 1 base and 4 bases respectively, with 9 bases between them. This CDR3 reads CASSLAGRSDTQYF. The CDR3 DNA is TGTGCCAGCAGCTTAGCAGGGAGGTCAGATACGCAGTATTTT.

The chain joins TRBV28 to TRBJ2-5; D is unresolved. This CDR3 contains 17 residues. Trimming left V 4 bases short and J 3 bases short, with 21 bases between. Germline V lookup: CDR1 MDHEN, CDR2 SYDVKM. CDR3 protein: CASSSWAGAVTEETQYF. The DNA for the CDR3 is TGTGCCAGCAGTTCGTGGGCAGGCGCAGTAACCGAAGAGACCCAGTACTTC.

This clone appeared once. This chain uses TRBV11-2 with TRBJ2-5; the D is unclear. Trimming cost V 1 base and J 1 base, with 22 bases left between them. CDR1 and CDR2 (germline): SGHAT, FQNNGV. The CDR3 runs 19 residues. CDR3 in DNA: TGTGCCAGCAGCTTAGGGGTTAGGCCTGGATCCTCTTTCCAAGAGACCCAGTACTTC. This encodes CASSLGVRPGSSFQETQYF.

V is TRBV10-2 and J is TRBJ1-1, with a possible D match to TRBD1 (6 bases). This CDR3 has 14 amino acids. Trimming took off 7 bases at V and 4 bases at J, with 16 bases between the two ends. Looked up from germline, CDR1 is WSHSY and CDR2 is SAAADI. The CDR3 DNA follows: TGCGCCAGCACCCGGCAGGGGCGGGTCACTGAAGCTTTCTTT. Protein: CASTRQGRVTEAFF.

The chain employs TRBV10-3 and TRBJ2-2, with 7 bases that match TRBD1. CDR3 length equals 14 residues. Germline CDR1 ENHRY, CDR2 SYGVKD. V shed 9 bases and J 0 bases; nucleotides not matched to a gene: 4. Here the CDR3 DNA reads TGTGCCATTAACAGGGGCACGAACACCGGGGAGCTGTTTTTT. Protein: CAINRGTNTGELFF.

The genes are TRBV6-6 and TRBJ2-1; TRBD2 matches at 8 bases. V shed 5 bases and J 0 bases; nucleotides not matched to a gene: 9. This CDR3 has 17 residues. The germline CDR1 and CDR2 sequences are MNHNY and SVGAGI (reference sequence). The CDR3 here is CASSRASGLSSYNEQFF. Here the CDR3 DNA reads TGTGCCAGCAGTCGAGCTAGCGGGCTGAGCTCCTACAATGAGCAGTTCTTC.

This rearrangement joins TRBV28 to TRBJ2-7, with D perhaps matching TRBD1 (6 bases). This CDR3 contains 13 residues. CDR1 and CDR2 (germline): MDHEN, SYDVKM. V lost 9 bases, J lost 4 bases, and 16 bases lay in between. In DNA, the CDR3 is TGTGCCAGAGACCCTCAGAGGGGGTACGAGCAGTACTTC. It codes for CARDPQRGYEQYF.

The chain has TRBV28 and TRBJ2-3; 8 positions match TRBD2. Germline CDR1 and CDR2: MDHEN and SYDVKM. Trimming took 6 bases from V and 2 from J; bases not matched to a gene: 7. The CDR3 is 15 residues long. The DNA for the CDR3 is TGTGCCAGCAGCCCGGGGGGGAGGAACACAGATACGCAGTATTTT. This sequence encodes CASSPGGRNTDTQYF.

The chain uses TRBV7-8 and TRBJ2-7; 8 positions match TRBD1. The germline V gene encodes CDR1 SGHVS and CDR2 FQNEAQ. V shed 5 bases and J 0 bases; nucleotides not matched to a gene: 6. The CDR3 totals 15 residues. CDR3 sequence: CASSIGTGGSYEQYF. As DNA, the CDR3 is TGTGCCAGCAGCATCGGAACAGGGGGCTCCTACGAGCAGTACTTC. Supplemented by reference TRBV7-8 and TRBJ2-7, the full variable domain reads GAGVSQSPRYKVAKRGQDVALRCDPISGHVSLFWYQQALGQGPEFLTYFQNEAQLDKSGLPSDRFFAERPEGSVSTLKIQRTQQEDSAVYLCASSIGTGGSYEQYFGPGTRLTVT.

The chain couples TRBV5-6 to TRBJ2-7; the match to TRBD2 covers 12 bases. CDR1 SGHDT and CDR2 YYEEEE come from the germline V gene. The CDR3 is made up of 15 amino acids. J gave up 6 bases and V 2 bases, and 6 bases lay outside the gene matches. The CDR3 DNA is TGTGCCAGCAGCTTTGGACTAGCGGGGATGGGCGAGCAGTACTTC. This translates into CASSFGLAGMGEQYF.

The chain is built from TRBV13 and TRBJ1-1, with D possibly matching TRBD1 (5 bases). CDR3 length: 14 amino acids. CDR1 and CDR2 from the germline V gene are PRHDT and FYEKMQ (reference sequence). Deletions cut 5 bases from V and 5 bases from J, with 15 bases between. Here the CDR3 reads CASSLGPLGTEAFF. In DNA form, the CDR3 reads TGTGCCAGCAGCCTGGGACCCCTGGGTACTGAAGCTTTCTTT.

The chain carries TRBV15 and TRBJ2-7; 9 positions agree with TRBD2. This CDR3 contains 17 residues. Trimming at V came to 2 bases and at J to 7 bases, leaving 15 bases not matched to a gene. Germline V gene sequence: CDR1 LNHNV, CDR2 YYDKDF (reference sequence). CDR3 DNA sequence: TGTGCCACCAGCAGAAAGGGAGGACTAGCGCGTCAGGGAGAGCAGTACTTC. It encodes CATSRKGGLARQGEQYF.

The chain uses TRBV27 and TRBJ2-1, with 7 bases matching TRBD1. V shed 5 bases, J shed 3 bases, and the junction held 13 bases outside the gene matches. This CDR3 has 17 amino acids. CDR1 is MNHEY and CDR2 is SMNVEV in the germline V gene (reference sequence). The DNA for the CDR3 is TGTGCCAGCAGTCGACCCCCGAGACAGGGCTTCTACAATGAGCAGTTCTTC. Residues: CASSRPPRQGFYNEQFF.

The chain recombines TRBV3-1 (or the pseudogene TRBV3-2) with TRBJ2-7; 10 positions agree with TRBD1. Germline V lookup: CDR1 LGHDT, CDR2 YNNKEL (reference sequence). The CDR3 runs to 14 residues. The junction had 5 bases not matched to a gene; V was cut back by 5 bases and J by 4 bases. Here the CDR3 reads CASSGGQGWYEQYF. The CDR3, as DNA: TGTGCCAGCAGCGGGGGACAGGGGTGGTACGAGCAGTACTTC.

This chain joins TRBV4-1 and TRBJ1-5; 7 positions agree with TRBD1. CDR3 size: 15 residues. Germline-derived CDR1 and CDR2 are MGHRA and YSYEKL. J gave up 6 bases and V 0 bases, and 5 bases lay outside the gene matches. The CDR3 coding sequence is TGCGCCAGCAGCCAAGACGGTCAGGGGGTTCAGCCCCAGCATTTT. As protein: CASSQDGQGVQPQHF.

This sequence joins TRBV23-1 and TRBJ2-7; the match to TRBD2 covers 8 bases. TRBV23-1 carries the ORF label, with uncertain function. The CDR3 consists of 16 residues. V dropped 0 bases and J dropped 1; count of bases not matched to a gene: 5. The CDR3 is CASSQSTSGASYEQYF. The CDR3 region has the DNA TGCGCCAGCAGTCAATCAACTAGCGGAGCTTCCTACGAGCAGTACTTC.